The rows below give T cell receptor beta chains drawn from one sample of a study of CD8+ T cells in alopecia areata. Libraries were prepared by immunoSEQ multiplex PCR; TCRdb keeps only in-frame clonotypes and omits some of them. The sample holds some 96,000 clones, 60% to 65% seen once. This material consisted of CD8+ T cells sorted from blood, taken at week 4, from a patient treated with tofacitinib. The receptors derive from a human donor with alopecia areata. CDR3s include the opening cysteine and the closing phenylalanine or tryptophan. The order of the fields is J gene, D gene, clone size, V gene, CDR3 protein, CDR3 DNA. A D gene is named only where the DNA matches it firmly. Clone size is given for some rows only: seen once, a few or many times, or a class if the clone is expanded.

>TRBJ2-1|-|once|TRBV29-1
CSVDLASYNEQFF
TGCAGCGTTGATTTAGCCTCCTACAATGAGCAGTTCTTC
>TRBJ2-3|TRBD2|-|TRBV9
CASSEGTSGGPLDTQYF
TGTGCCAGCAGCGAGGGGACTAGCGGGGGCCCCTTGGATACGCAGTATTTT
>TRBJ2-7|TRBD1|-|TRBV27
CASSWGTGDTYEQYF
TGTGCCAGCAGTTGGGGGACAGGCGATACCTACGAGCAGTACTTC
>TRBJ1-1|TRBD1|few|TRBV6-1
CASSALTGGYTEAFF
TGTGCCAGCAGCGCTCTTACAGGGGGCTATACTGAAGCTTTCTTT
>TRBJ2-3|TRBD2|-|TRBV7-9
CASSPGLAGGLLSTDTQYF
TGTGCCAGCAGCCCTGGACTAGCGGGGGGGCTCTTGTCAACAGATACGCAGTATTTT
>TRBJ2-5|-|-|TRBV6-5
CASSSTVQETQYF
TGTGCCAGCAGTTCGACAGTTCAAGAGACCCAGTACTTC
>TRBJ2-3|TRBD1|-|TRBV27
CASRRQGGPDTQYF
TGTGCCAGCAGGAGACAGGGGGGCCCAGATACGCAGTATTTT
>TRBJ1-5|TRBD1|once|TRBV5-1
CASSLGDRTNQPQHF
TGCGCCAGCAGCTTGGGGGACAGGACGAATCAGCCCCAGCATTTT
>TRBJ2-7|-|-|TRBV5-5
CASSQDAGFNYEQYF
TGCGCCAGCAGCCAAGATGCGGGGTTCAACTACGAGCAGTACTTC
>TRBJ2-5|-|-|TRBV23-1
CASPGGTGRRETQYF
TGCGCCAGCCCGGGGGGGACAGGGCGGAGGGAGACCCAGTACTTC
>TRBJ1-3|-|-|TRBV27
CASSSTSSSGNTIYF
TGTGCCAGCAGTTCGACCTCGAGCTCTGGAAACACCATATATTTT
>TRBJ2-7|-|-|TRBV27
CASSSSAGASYEQYF
TGTGCCAGCAGTTCGTCTGCGGGGGCCTCCTACGAGCAGTACTTC
>TRBJ2-7|-|-|TRBV14
CASTPGPSTYEQYF
TGTGCCAGCACCCCAGGGCCATCTACCTACGAGCAGTACTTC
>TRBJ1-2|-|few|TRBV2
CAILQGDYGYTF
TGTGCCATACTCCAGGGAGACTATGGCTACACCTTC
>TRBJ2-3|TRBD1|few|TRBV5-1
CASSPYFRGRTDTQYF
TGCGCCAGCAGCCCTTACTTCAGGGGGCGCACAGATACGCAGTATTTT
>TRBJ1-1|TRBD1|few|TRBV4-1
CASSQGTGSAEAFF
TGCGCCAGCAGCCAAGGGACAGGGAGCGCTGAAGCTTTCTTT
>TRBJ1-2|-|-|TRBV6-5
CASSYSRAGPIYGYTF
TGTGCCAGCAGTTACTCGAGAGCAGGGCCCATCTATGGCTACACCTTC
>TRBJ2-3|-|few|TRBV4-2
CASSQAKAGEATDTQYF
TGTGCCAGCAGCCAAGCGAAGGCAGGGGAGGCCACAGATACGCAGTATTTT
>TRBJ2-7|TRBD1|-|TRBV23-1
CASRCRDRSGEQYF
TGCGCCAGCAGATGCAGGGACAGGTCGGGGGAGCAGTACTTC
>TRBJ2-7|TRBD2|-|TRBV30
CAWSFPGASGSSYEQYF
TGTGCCTGGAGTTTCCCGGGGGCTAGCGGGAGTTCCTACGAGCAGTACTTC
>TRBJ2-2|-|-|TRBV5-6
CASSLVAESNTGELFF
TGTGCCAGCAGCTTGGTGGCCGAATCGAACACCGGGGAGCTGTTTTTT
>TRBJ2-7|-|few|TRBV28
CASSLGRMGGLAYEQYF
TGTGCCAGCAGTTTGGGCCGGATGGGGGGGCTTGCCTACGAGCAGTACTTC
>TRBJ1-6|TRBD1|-|TRBV4-1
CASSQVGQGQSPLHF
TGCGCCAGCAGCCAAGTGGGACAGGGACAATCACCCCTCCACTTT
>TRBJ2-3|-|few|TRBV9
CASSVDGSTDTQYF
TGTGCCAGCAGCGTAGACGGAAGCACAGATACGCAGTATTTT
>TRBJ1-2|-|few|TRBV27
CASKGLGYGYTF
TGTGCCAGCAAGGGGCTGGGCTATGGCTACACCTTC
>TRBJ2-2|TRBD2|-|TRBV29-1
CSGYSGRAGSGELFF
TGCAGCGGCTATAGCGGGAGGGCTGGGTCCGGGGAGCTGTTTTTT
>TRBJ2-4|-|few|TRBV4-1
CASSQENRPQNIQYF
TGCGCCAGCAGCCAAGAGAACAGGCCCCAAAACATTCAGTACTTC
>TRBJ2-2|-|-|TRBV5-6
CASSLAGQGRTGELFF
TGTGCCAGCAGCTTGGCCGGGCAGGGACGGACCGGGGAGCTGTTTTTT
>TRBJ1-2|-|-|TRBV29-1
CSVEVTDYGYTF
TGCAGCGTTGAGGTGACAGACTATGGCTACACCTTC
>TRBJ2-1|TRBD1|-|TRBV29-1
CSVEGQGGNEQFF
TGCAGCGTTGAGGGACAGGGGGGGAATGAGCAGTTCTTC
>TRBJ2-7|TRBD1|few|TRBV7-9
CASSLDPTGTYEQYF
TGTGCCAGCAGCTTAGATCCGACAGGGACCTACGAGCAGTACTTC